These T cell receptor beta chains were read from a single sample in a study of blood T cell repertoires in COVID-19. Using immunoSEQ multiplex PCR, the repertoire was profiled, and TCRdb retains in-frame clones only, with some absent. This table has about 230,000 clones, under 90% appearing once. Input material: peripheral blood. Receptor source: a man over 45 with COVID-19, enrolled during active disease. CDR3s include the opening cysteine and the closing phenylalanine or tryptophan. The D gene is left open where the match is weak. The listing skips clone size in some rows; elsewhere it reads once, few, many or a size class.

v_call	d_call	j_call	clone_size	cdr3_aa	cdr3_nt
TRBV19	NA	TRBJ1-1	NA	CASSQGYTEAFF	TGTGCCAGTAGTCAGGGGTACACTGAAGCTTTCTTT
TRBV6-5	NA	TRBJ1-1	NA	CASNPRTAGGAFF	TGTGCCAGCAACCCCCGGACAGCTGGGGGAGCTTTCTTT
TRBV9	NA	TRBJ1-6	NA	CASSVRGDNSPLHF	TGTGCCAGCAGCGTAAGGGGTGATAATTCACCCCTCCACTTT
TRBV19	NA	TRBJ1-3	few	CASSTMGGTSGNTIYF	TGTGCCAGTAGCACCATGGGAGGGACCTCTGGAAACACCATATATTTT
TRBV5-1	TRBD1	TRBJ2-3	NA	CASSLETGVDTQYF	TGCGCCAGCAGCTTGGAGACAGGGGTTGATACGCAGTATTTT
TRBV19	NA	TRBJ1-4	NA	CASSILGEKLFF	TGTGCCAGTAGTATACTCGGTGAAAAACTGTTTTTT
TRBV7-9	TRBD1	TRBJ2-7	NA	CASSIQGANPYEQYF	TGTGCCAGCAGCATACAGGGGGCGAACCCCTACGAGCAGTACTTC
TRBV5-6	NA	TRBJ2-1	NA	CASSLGVTGYEQFF	TGTGCCAGCAGCTTGGGGGTTACAGGGTATGAGCAGTTCTTC
TRBV6-5	TRBD1	TRBJ1-2	NA	CASSHREGALSGYTF	TGTGCCAGCAGTCATCGGGAGGGGGCTCTGTCTGGCTACACCTTC
TRBV6-1	NA	TRBJ2-1	NA	CASSESGRSSYNEQFF	TGTGCCAGCAGTGAGTCCGGGAGAAGCTCCTACAATGAGCAGTTCTTC
TRBV30	TRBD1	TRBJ1-2	NA	CAWSAIGGAGGYTF	TGTGCCTGGAGTGCAATAGGGGGCGCGGGGGGCTACACCTTC
TRBV6-5	TRBD1	TRBJ2-7	once	CASSSARDRRNYEQYF	TGTGCCAGCAGTTCCGCCCGGGACAGGCGAAACTACGAGCAGTACTTC
TRBV15	NA	TRBJ2-5	NA	CATGAGAEETQYF	TGTGCCACGGGGGCGGGAGCTGAAGAGACCCAGTACTTC
TRBV3-1/TRBV3-2	NA	TRBJ2-1	once	CASSQVYYNEQFF	TGTGCCAGCAGCCAAGTGTACTACAATGAGCAGTTCTTC
TRBV7-6	TRBD2	TRBJ2-1	NA	CASSLGPGGGSHEQFF	TGTGCCAGCAGCTTAGGCCCCGGTGGCGGGAGTCATGAGCAGTTCTTC
TRBV7-7	TRBD1	TRBJ1-1	NA	CASSLFQDRGPTEAFF	TGTGCTAGCAGCTTATTTCAAGACAGGGGGCCCACTGAAGCTTTCTTT
TRBV7-9	NA	TRBJ1-5	NA	CASSPPDAVAGEPQHF	TGTGCCAGCAGCCCCCCGGACGCCGTTGCCGGGGAGCCCCAGCATTTT
TRBV3-1/TRBV3-2	TRBD2	TRBJ2-1	NA	CASSSWGSGTGEQFF	TGTGCCAGCAGCTCCTGGGGTAGCGGGACCGGTGAGCAGTTCTTC
TRBV3-1/TRBV3-2	TRBD2	TRBJ2-1	NA	CASSQGLGRGEQFF	TGTGCCAGCAGCCAAGGGCTCGGGCGGGGGGAGCAGTTCTTC
TRBV19	TRBD1	TRBJ1-5	NA	CASSRTGGDSNQPQHF	TGTGCCAGTAGCCGGACAGGGGGCGATAGCAATCAGCCCCAGCATTTT
TRBV7-9	TRBD2	TRBJ2-1	few	CASSLFPLAGVYNEQFF	TGTGCCAGCAGCTTATTTCCACTAGCGGGCGTCTACAATGAGCAGTTCTTC
TRBV4-1	NA	TRBJ2-7	NA	CASSQDYPLNYEQYF	TGCGCCAGCAGCCAAGATTACCCACTGAACTACGAGCAGTACTTC
TRBV5-6	NA	TRBJ2-7	once	CASTFSLGPGQSRGEQYF	TGTGCCAGCACCTTTTCGTTGGGTCCAGGACAGTCGAGAGGCGAGCAGTACTTC
TRBV14	TRBD1	TRBJ2-5	NA	CASSRDRVETQYF	TGTGCCAGCAGCCGGGACAGGGTCGAGACCCAGTACTTC
TRBV5-1	NA	TRBJ1-4	NA	CASSDTATNEKLFF	TGCGCCAGCTCGGACACAGCAACTAATGAAAAACTGTTTTTT
TRBV19	NA	TRBJ1-2	NA	CASSPGGFPGYGYTF	TGTGCCAGTAGTCCCGGTGGGTTTCCGGGGTATGGCTACACCTTC
TRBV19	NA	TRBJ2-7	NA	CASSIDLGGAVYEQYF	TGTGCCAGTAGTATAGATCTTGGGGGCGCAGTATACGAGCAGTACTTC
TRBV9	TRBD1	TRBJ1-2	NA	CASSVGPGTESYGYTF	TGTGCCAGCAGCGTAGGGCCCGGGACAGAAAGCTATGGCTACACCTTC
TRBV18	TRBD1	TRBJ2-6	NA	CASSSDRAFSGANVLTF	TGTGCCAGCTCCTCGGACAGGGCTTTCTCTGGGGCCAACGTCCTGACTTTC
TRBV27	TRBD1	TRBJ2-7	NA	CASSSDREGYEQYF	TGTGCCAGCAGCTCGGACAGGGAAGGCTACGAGCAGTACTTC
TRBV6-5	NA	TRBJ2-5	NA	CASSSQGQGTQYF	TGTGCCAGCAGCTCTCAGGGGCAGGGGACCCAGTACTTC
TRBV27	TRBD1	TRBJ1-4	NA	CASSFTTKRQGGDEKLFF	TGTGCCAGCAGTTTCACAACCAAGAGACAGGGTGGGGATGAAAAACTGTTTTTT
TRBV19	TRBD1	TRBJ2-5	NA	CASRGAGQGEETQYF	TGTGCCAGCCGGGGAGCAGGACAGGGCGAGGAGACCCAGTACTTC
TRBV29-1	TRBD2	TRBJ2-3	NA	CSVVGLAGGSGIDTQYF	TGCAGCGTTGTAGGGCTAGCGGGAGGTTCTGGTATCGATACGCAGTATTTT
TRBV11-2	TRBD2	TRBJ2-2	NA	CASSSGLAGGGGELFF	TGTGCCAGCAGCTCGGGACTAGCGGGAGGAGGCGGGGAGCTGTTTTTT
TRBV9	NA	TRBJ2-3	NA	CASSAHNGASVADTQYF	TGTGCCAGCAGCGCCCACAACGGGGCTAGCGTGGCAGATACGCAGTATTTT
TRBV6-5	TRBD2	TRBJ2-7	NA	CASFPTSGDPYEQYF	TGTGCCAGCTTTCCGACTAGCGGGGATCCCTACGAGCAGTACTTC
TRBV6-2/TRBV6-3	NA	TRBJ2-1	NA	CASRPGGTLGRPVF	TGTGCCAGCAGACCTGGTGGGACACTGGGTAGACCCGTCTTC
TRBV29-1	NA	TRBJ1-3	NA	CSVHSGNTIYF	TGCAGCGTTCACTCTGGAAACACCATATATTTT
TRBV6-5	NA	TRBJ1-1	NA	CASSPMTGNTEAFF	TGTGCCAGCAGTCCAATGACAGGGAACACTGAAGCTTTCTTT
TRBV30	TRBD1	TRBJ2-4	NA	CAWTGGFKNIQYF	TGTGCCTGGACAGGGGGCTTCAAAAACATTCAGTACTTC